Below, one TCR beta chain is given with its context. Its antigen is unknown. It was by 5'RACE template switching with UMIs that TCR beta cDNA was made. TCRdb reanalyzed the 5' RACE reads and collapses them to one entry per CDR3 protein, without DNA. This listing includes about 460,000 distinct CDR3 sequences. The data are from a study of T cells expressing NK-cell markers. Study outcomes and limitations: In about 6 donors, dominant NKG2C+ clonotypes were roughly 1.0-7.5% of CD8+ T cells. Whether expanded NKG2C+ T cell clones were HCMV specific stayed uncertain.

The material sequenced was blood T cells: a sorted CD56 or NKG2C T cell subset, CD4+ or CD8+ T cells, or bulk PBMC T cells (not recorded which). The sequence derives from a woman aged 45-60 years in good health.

CDR3 sequence reads: CASSSGGAKPNEQFF. V gene TRBV9 combines with J gene TRBJ2-1; TCRdb outputs TRBD2, but without DNA this stays unchecked. The CDR3 length is 15 residues. CDR1 is SGDLS, CDR2 YYNGEE, per germline. The full variable domain, with the rest looked up from reference TRBV9 and TRBJ2-1, is DSGVTQTPKHLITATGQRVTLRCSPRSGDLSVYWYQQSLDQGLQFLIQYYNGEERAKGNILERFSAQQFPDLHSELNLSSLELGDSALYFCASSSGGAKPNEQFFGPGTRLTVL.